The present T cell receptor (beta chain) was sequenced within a study of tumour-infiltrating T cells in Burkitt lymphoma. As for the study in general: This cohort included all epidemiological subtypes of Burkitt lymphoma. Survival, overall and progression-free, tracked with productive clonality.

Regarding this clone: Antigen: not known.

Sequenced by immunoSEQ multiplex PCR; TCRdb stores in-frame clones only, minus some. The profile shows about 50,000 clones, roughly 30% of them singletons. Overall study results and limits: Many Burkitt lymphoma patients shared several public clonotypes.

Unmatched junction bases numbered 16, after V lost 8 bases and J lost 3 bases. CDR1 and CDR2 (germline): WNHNN, SYGVQD (reference sequence). This CDR3 region has 18 residues. The chain employs TRBV10-1 and TRBJ2-2, with 9 nucleotides matching TRBD1. The clonotype was recovered from a human donor with Burkitt lymphoma. The sequencing input was tumor tissue. The CDR3: CASPPQGAWDKHTGELFF. In DNA form, the CDR3 reads TGCGCCAGCCCTCCACAGGGGGCTTGGGATAAGCACACCGGGGAGCTGTTTTTT.